The 6 T cell receptor beta chains below were found in one sample sequenced in a study of blood T cell repertoires in COVID-19. Produced via immunoSEQ multiplex PCR; TCRdb's table is partial and in-frame only. The table lists approximately 220,000 clones, 85% to 90% of them singletons, with roughly 6.2% in the top ten. Sequencing was carried out using peripheral blood. These receptors came from a man between 60 and 75 years old who had recovered from COVID-19.

The gene calls are TRBV4-1 and TRBJ1-4; weak D call: TRBD1 (6 bases). V lost 4 bases and J lost 8, with 20 bases in between. Germline CDR1 is MGHRA and CDR2 is YSYEKL. The length of the CDR3 is 16 residues. The CDR3: CASSPGRGWYDEKLFF. The CDR3 DNA reads TGCGCCAGCAGCCCGGGCAGGGGTTGGTACGACGAAAAACTGTTTTTT.

This chain connects TRBV5-1 to TRBJ2-7, with D maybe TRBD1 (5 bases). The germline V gene encodes CDR1 SGHRS and CDR2 YFSETQ. This CDR3 region has 14 residues. Trimming pared 0 bases from V and 6 bases from J, leaving 13 bases between. This chain's CDR3 is CASSLDGAVGEQYF. The CDR3 DNA sequence: TGCGCCAGCAGCTTGGATGGGGCGGTCGGCGAGCAGTACTTC.

The rearrangement links TRBV7-3 to TRBJ2-1; D call uncertain. CDR1 and CDR2 from the germline V gene are SGHTA and FQGTGA. CDR3 length equals 15 residues. V lost 6 bases, J lost 0 bases, and 12 bases lay in between. The CDR3 DNA reads TGTGCCAGCAGGCAAACGGGTAGCTCCTACAATGAGCAGTTCTTC. Amino acids: CASRQTGSSYNEQFF.

This chain links TRBV21-1 with TRBJ2-7; no check of the table's D call, TRBD1, against the DNA was made. TRBV21-1 is a pseudogene. The CDR3 covers 15 residues. The CDR3 DNA follows: TGTGCCAGCCAAAGGGGTCGGGACAGGGGGGCCGAGCAGTACTTC. It encodes CASQRGRDRGAEQYF.

This clone was seen only a few times. Other DNA sequences from this sample encode an identical CDR3 as well. This chain links TRBV4-2 with TRBJ1-6, with D possibly matching TRBD1 (5 bases). The germline gives CDR1 LGHNA, CDR2 YNFKEQ. The CDR3 loop spans 15 amino acids. The germline V and J ends were trimmed by 1 base and 5 bases, with 9 bases remaining between them. CDR3 loop: CASSQGTGDNSPLHF. Written as DNA, the CDR3 is TGTGCCAGCAGCCAAGGGACGGGGGATAATTCACCCCTCCACTTT.

The rearrangement uses TRBV5-1 and TRBJ2-1; 8 bases agree with TRBD2. CDR1 and CDR2 (germline): SGHRS, YFSETQ. The J segment lost 4 bases and the V segment lost 1 base, leaving 7 bases of the junction unmatched. The CDR3 has 16 residues. The CDR3 DNA reads as TGCGCCAGCAGCTTGACCAGCGGGGGCGGGTACAATGAGCAGTTCTTC. Its protein is CASSLTSGGGYNEQFF.